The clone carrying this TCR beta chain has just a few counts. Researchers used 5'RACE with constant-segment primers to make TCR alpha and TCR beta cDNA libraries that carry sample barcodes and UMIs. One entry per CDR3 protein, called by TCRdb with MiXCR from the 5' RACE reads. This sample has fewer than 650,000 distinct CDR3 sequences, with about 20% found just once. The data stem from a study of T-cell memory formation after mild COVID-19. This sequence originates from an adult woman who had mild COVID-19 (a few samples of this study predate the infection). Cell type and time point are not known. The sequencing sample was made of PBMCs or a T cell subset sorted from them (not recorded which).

The CDR3, as DNA: TGTGCCAGCAGCTCAAAAGATGACAGGCGAACGCAGTATTTT. As protein: CASSSKDDRRTQYF. This chain uses TRBV5-8 with TRBJ2-3; TRBD1 is a possible D gene (6 bases). Looked up from germline, CDR1 is SGHTS and CDR2 is YDEGEE. CDR3 length equals 14 residues. V was trimmed by 3 bases and J by 9 bases, leaving 17 bases between them. Filled out from reference TRBV5-8 and TRBJ2-3, the complete variable domain reads EAGVTQSPTHLIKTRGQQATLRCSPISGHTSVYWYQQALGLGLQFLLWYDEGEERNRGNFPPRFSGRQFPNYSSELNVNALELEDSALYLCASSSKDDRRTQYFGPGTRLTVL.